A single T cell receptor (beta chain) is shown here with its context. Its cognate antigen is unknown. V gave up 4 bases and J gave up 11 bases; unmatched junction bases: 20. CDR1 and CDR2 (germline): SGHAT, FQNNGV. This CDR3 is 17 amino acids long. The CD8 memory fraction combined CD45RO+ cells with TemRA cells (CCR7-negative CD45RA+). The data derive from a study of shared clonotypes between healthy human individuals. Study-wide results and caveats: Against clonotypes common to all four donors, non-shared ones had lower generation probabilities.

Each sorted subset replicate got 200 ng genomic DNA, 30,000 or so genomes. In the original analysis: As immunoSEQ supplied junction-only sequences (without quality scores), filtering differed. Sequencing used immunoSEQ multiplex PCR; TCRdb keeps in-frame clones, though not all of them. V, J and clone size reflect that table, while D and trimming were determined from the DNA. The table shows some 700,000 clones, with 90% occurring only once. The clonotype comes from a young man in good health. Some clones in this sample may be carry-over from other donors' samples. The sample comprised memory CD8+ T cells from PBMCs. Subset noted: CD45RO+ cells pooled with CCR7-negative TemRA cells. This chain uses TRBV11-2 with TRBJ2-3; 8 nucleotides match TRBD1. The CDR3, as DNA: TGTGCCAGCAGCTCCCCCATTACCGGGACAGGAGGGTTTGGGCAGTATTTT. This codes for CASSSPITGTGGFGQYF.